The 5 T cell receptor beta chains below were found in one sample sequenced in a study of blood T cell repertoires in COVID-19. Using immunoSEQ multiplex PCR, the repertoire was profiled, and TCRdb retains in-frame clones only, with some absent. Here the sample spans around 180,000 clones, about 74% being singletons. Material for sequencing was peripheral blood. These receptors came from an elderly woman with acute or convalescent COVID-19.

The V and J genes are TRBV28 and TRBJ1-1, with D possibly matching TRBD1 (6 bases). Trimming pared 7 bases from V and 4 bases from J, leaving 13 bases between. Germline loops: CDR1 MDHEN, CDR2 SYDVKM. The CDR3 is made up of 13 amino acids. CDR3 amino acids: CASTSPDSTEAFF. DNA for the CDR3: TGTGCCAGCACCTCACCGGACAGCACTGAAGCTTTCTTT.

This clone was seen only a few times. This chain uses TRBV7-8 with TRBJ1-4, with 8 bases fitting TRBD1. V dropped 2 bases and J dropped 7; count of bases not matched to a gene: 6. The CDR3 covers 15 residues. Germline assignment: CDR1 SGHVS and CDR2 FQNEAQ. The CDR3 region has the DNA TGTGCCAGCAGCTTATTCAGGGGGCTCTCTGAAAAACTGTTTTTT. Its protein is CASSLFRGLSEKLFF. Full variable domain (rest looked up from reference TRBV7-8 and TRBJ1-4): GAGVSQSPRYKVAKRGQDVALRCDPISGHVSLFWYQQALGQGPEFLTYFQNEAQLDKSGLPSDRFFAERPEGSVSTLKIQRTQQEDSAVYLCASSLFRGLSEKLFFGSGTQLSVL.

This clone was detected ten times or more. The chain recombines TRBV5-4 with TRBJ2-7; weak D call: TRBD2 (6 bases). Per germline, CDR1 SGHNT and CDR2 YYREEE (reference sequence). The CDR3 runs 14 residues. With 5 bases removed from V and 4 bases from J, the gap between germline ends came to 16 bases. CDR3 in DNA: TGTGCCAGCAGAAAGGCTGGGGGGAGATACGAGCAGTACTTC. Its translation is CASRKAGGRYEQYF.

This sequence joins TRBV5-1 and TRBJ2-1; TRBD2 is a possible D gene (5 bases). CDR3 length equals 15 residues. Germline values: CDR1 SGHRS, CDR2 YFSETQ. Trimming stripped 0 bases from V and 6 bases from J, with 13 bases between. In DNA, the CDR3 is TGCGCCAGCAGCTTGGGCTGGGGAGAGTCCAATGAGCAGTTCTTC. Translated, it gives CASSLGWGESNEQFF. The variable domain in full, with the rest retrieved from reference TRBV5-1 and TRBJ2-1, is KAGVTQTPRYLIKTRGQQVTLSCSPISGHRSVSWYQQTPGQGLQFLFEYFSETQRNKGNFPGRFSGRQFSNSRSEMNVSTLELGDSALYLCASSLGWGESNEQFFGPGTRLTVL.

This sequence joins TRBV6-2 or TRBV6-3 and TRBJ2-2; D uncertain. CDR3 length: 15 residues. V was pared by 5 bases and J by 0 bases, with 10 bases between. Looked up from germline, CDR1 is MNHEY and CDR2 is SVGEGT. CDR3 bases: TGTGCCAGCAGTAGCCCCCTACCGAACACCGGGGAGCTGTTTTTT. This codes for CASSSPLPNTGELFF.